The 29 T cell receptor beta chains below come from one sample, sequenced in a study of regulatory T cells in long-lasting Graves disease. Time point given: newly diagnosed GD, antithyroid drugs for less than 3 months. The TCR library used RNA extracted from PBMCs. CDR3 regions were amplified by Arm-PCR using iRepertoire HTBI primers to build TCR beta libraries. Via MiXCR, TCRdb re-called the multiplex PCR reads, giving one row per CDR3 protein. Seen here are under 700,000 distinct CDR3 sequences, 15% to 20% observed once, and the top ten hold around 25%. In addition, the sample was reused for a study of T cells in Graves' hyperthyroidism and ophthalmopathy.

The source was peripheral blood mononuclear cells (PBMCs), collected at new diagnosis, from a patient treated with antithyroid drugs. Receptor source: a woman between 40 and 65 years old with Graves disease.

The chain couples TRBV10-3 to TRBJ2-1; the D gene is possibly TRBD1 (6 bases). The DNA end favors TRBJ2-4, so the J call may be wrong. The CDR3 is 11 residues long. Germline V lookup: CDR1 ENHRY, CDR2 SYGVKD. Written as DNA, the CDR3 is TGTGCCACCCAACAGGGTTCCATTCAGTACTTC. Protein sequence: CATQQGSIQYF.

The V gene is TRBV4-2, the J gene TRBJ2-2; 11 positions match TRBD2. This CDR3 has 18 amino acids. The V segment lost 0 bases and the J segment 7 bases; nucleotides outside the gene matches: 10. Germline V lookup: CDR1 LGHNA, CDR2 YNFKEQ. The CDR3 bases are TGTGCCAGCAGCCAAGATATCAATAGCGGGGGGGCTGGCGGGGAGCTGTTTTTT. It encodes CASSQDINSGGAGGELFF.

J is TRBJ1-2 and V is TRBV3-1; 8 bases are shared with TRBD1. Trimming cost V 5 bases and J 3 bases; bases outside gene matches: 11. Germline V CDR1 and CDR2: LGHDT, YNNKEL (reference sequence). This CDR3 contains 16 residues. CDR3 residues: CASSYYTGGNDYGYTF. CDR3 DNA sequence: TGTGCCAGCAGCTACTATACAGGGGGAAACGACTATGGCTACACCTTC.

The V gene is TRBV6-1, the J gene TRBJ2-1; D remains unclear. The CDR3 contains 11 residues. Trimming shortened V by 3 bases and J by 9 bases, and 6 bases separated the two germline ends. Germline V gene data show CDR1 as MNHNS and CDR2 as SASEGT. Here the CDR3 reads CASSDDVEQFF. DNA for the CDR3: TGTGCCAGCAGTGACGACGTTGAGCAGTTCTTC.

This clonotype was counted a few times. V usage is TRBV7-3 and J usage is TRBJ2-7, with a tentative D call TRBD1 (6 bases). The germline V gene encodes CDR1 SGHTA and CDR2 FQGTGA. The CDR3 runs to 17 residues. V lost 5 bases to trimming and J lost 3 bases, with 23 bases between them. In DNA form, the CDR3 reads TGTGCCAGCAGCACCCTAGCCAGAAGCCGGGACAACTACGAGCAGTACTTC. Protein product: CASSTLARSRDNYEQYF.

The chain recombines TRBV5-1 with TRBJ2-2; D is uncertain. CDR3 length: 13 amino acids. The germline V and J ends were trimmed by 7 bases and 5 bases, with 12 bases remaining between them. Germline CDR1 is SGHRS and CDR2 is YFSETQ. The CDR3 region is CASRLEVTGELFF. The CDR3 DNA is TGCGCCAGCCGCCTAGAGGTTACCGGGGAGCTGTTTTTT.

This clonotype was counted ten times or more. The gene calls are TRBV11-2 and TRBJ1-2, with D unclear. The CDR3 loop spans 15 amino acids. The V and J ends lost 5 bases and 8 bases respectively, with 21 bases between them. From germline, CDR1 is SGHAT and CDR2 FQNNGV. CDR3 sequence: CASSQRPGNPRGYTF. CDR3 nucleotides: TGTGCCAGCAGCCAAAGGCCGGGAAACCCAAGGGGCTACACCTTC.

This clonotype was seen more than once but under ten times. The rearrangement uses TRBV7-8 and TRBJ2-1; 9 bases line up with TRBD2. V shed 3 bases and J 10 bases; nucleotides not matched to a gene: 13. Germline V gene lookup returns CDR1 SGHVS and CDR2 FQNEAQ. The CDR3 is 16 amino acids. The CDR3 coding sequence is TGTGCCAGCAGCTTGTCTAGCGGGGCCCTAGGGGGGGAGCAGTTCTTC. Amino acids: CASSLSSGALGGEQFF.

This clonotype was counted a few times. This chain uses TRBV2 with TRBJ1-2; D perhaps matches TRBD1 (5 bases). CDR3 length: 15 amino acids. Germline CDR1 and CDR2: SNHLY and FYNNEI. V was shortened by 3 bases and J by 4 bases, with 15 bases between the two germline ends. The CDR3 sequence: CASSDFGGSTYGYTF. CDR3 DNA: TGTGCCAGCAGTGATTTCGGGGGGTCTACCTATGGCTACACCTTC.

This clonotype has ten or more counts. The chain combines TRBV12-3 or TRBV12-4 with TRBJ2-5; 14 bases align to TRBD2. There are 14 residues in the CDR3. J gave up 12 bases and V 5 bases, and 8 bases lay outside the gene matches. CDR3 region: CASSNSGLAGDEYF. The CDR3 bases are TGTGCCAGCAGTAACTCGGGACTAGCGGGGGACGAGTACTTC.

This clonotype was observed many times. This chain links TRBV5-1 with TRBJ2-3, with TRBD2 matching 8 bases. CDR3 length: 17 residues. CDR1 is SGHRS and CDR2 is YFSETQ in the germline V gene. After removal of 2 bases from V and 3 bases from J, the junction contained 11 bases not matched to a gene. The CDR3: CASSFGGGTFSTDTQYF. The CDR3 DNA sequence: TGCGCCAGCAGCTTTGGCGGGGGGACGTTTAGTACAGATACGCAGTATTTT. The variable domain in full, with the rest retrieved from reference TRBV5-1 and TRBJ2-3, is KAGVTQTPRYLIKTRGQQVTLSCSPISGHRSVSWYQQTPGQGLQFLFEYFSETQRNKGNFPGRFSGRQFSNSRSEMNVSTLELGDSALYLCASSFGGGTFSTDTQYFGPGTRLTVL.

This clonotype was detected ten times or more. The chain carries TRBV11-2 and TRBJ2-3; possibly TRBD1 or TRBD2 for D (6 bases each). This CDR3 is built from 16 residues. V was pared by 5 bases and J by 8 bases, with 23 bases between. Germline V gene lookup returns CDR1 SGHAT and CDR2 FQNNGV. CDR3 region: CASSPGVGEDHGTQYF. The CDR3 DNA reads as TGTGCCAGCAGCCCAGGGGTAGGGGAGGATCACGGTACGCAGTATTTT.

The V and J genes are TRBV5-4 and TRBJ2-1; tentatively, D is TRBD1 or TRBD2 (7 bases each). Germline-derived CDR1 and CDR2 are SGHNT and YYREEE (reference sequence). This CDR3 region has 16 residues. Trimming cost V 4 bases and J 6 bases, with 20 bases left between them. CDR3 region: CASSTRGGGLANEQFF. The CDR3 bases are TGTGCCAGCAGCACCAGGGGGGGCGGGTTGGCCAATGAGCAGTTCTTC.

This clonotype was picked up a small number of times. The chain joins TRBV7-9 to TRBJ2-3; 8 bases are a match to TRBD2. The CDR3 runs 15 residues. Per germline, CDR1 SEHNR and CDR2 FQNEAQ (reference sequence). J gave up 9 bases and V 1 base, and 9 bases lay outside the gene matches. The CDR3 DNA follows: TGTGCCAGCAGCTTAGAATCGGGGGGGCCATCCACGCAGTATTTT. This translates into CASSLESGGPSTQYF. The full variable domain, completed using reference TRBV7-9 and TRBJ2-3, is DTGVSQNPRHKITKRGQNVTFRCDPISEHNRLYWYRQTLGQGPEFLTYFQNEAQLEKSRLLSDRFSAERPKGSFSTLEIQRTEQGDSAMYLCASSLESGGPSTQYFGPGTRLTVL.

The table lists this clonotype with many counts. The CDR3 here is CASSPRQALLYGYTF. The CDR3 nucleotides read TGTGCCAGCAGCCCCCGACAGGCCCTGCTCTATGGCTACACCTTC. J is TRBJ1-2 and V is TRBV3-1; tentative D call: TRBD1 (6 bases). Trimming removed 4 bases from V and 4 bases from J, with 16 bases in between. Germline loops: CDR1 LGHDT, CDR2 YNNKEL (reference sequence). CDR3 length: 15 amino acids.

This clonotype occurred many times. The CDR3 loop reads CASGRYGGLAGSRDTQYF. In nucleotides, the CDR3 is TGTGCCAGCGGACGGTACGGGGGACTAGCGGGGTCCAGGGATACGCAGTATTTT. The V gene is TRBV12-3 or TRBV12-4, the J gene TRBJ2-3; 13 nucleotides agree with TRBD2. CDR3 length equals 18 residues. V dropped 8 bases and J dropped 6; count of bases not matched to a gene: 17.

This clonotype was recorded many times. This chain links TRBV28 with TRBJ2-7; no firm D call. V lost 8 bases and J 2 bases, leaving 13 bases between the germline ends. Per germline, CDR1 MDHEN and CDR2 SYDVKM. The CDR3 is 13 amino acids. The CDR3 protein is CASRLGGTYEQYF. The CDR3 DNA is TGTGCCAGCCGCTTGGGTGGTACCTACGAGCAGTACTTC.

Comment on this clonotype: This may be a read error: a much more frequent sequence differs by one nucleotide. This rearrangement joins TRBV6-1 to TRBJ1-6; no reliable D call. CDR1 and CDR2 (germline): MNHNS, SASEGT. The V end was cut by 3 bases, the J end by 6 bases, with 9 bases between. CDR3 length: 14 amino acids. The CDR3 bases are TGTGCCAGCAGTGAGGGAACGAGTAATTCACCCCTCCACTTT. Translated, it gives CASSEGTSNSPLHF.

This clonotype was detected ten times or more. The chain combines TRBV7-3 with TRBJ2-3; D is unresolved. The CDR3 extends over 18 amino acids. The germline gives CDR1 SGHTA, CDR2 FQGTGA. Between the trimmed V and J ends, which lost 2 bases and 0 bases, there was a span of 18 bases. The CDR3, as DNA: TGTGCCAGCAGCTTATCCCCCATCCCAATTGCTAGCACAGATACGCAGTATTTT. Amino acid sequence: CASSLSPIPIASTDTQYF.

This clonotype was counted between two and nine times. The J gene is TRBJ2-5, the V gene TRBV12-3 or TRBV12-4; maybe TRBD1 (5 bases). V was shortened by 0 bases and J by 3 bases, with 11 bases between the two germline ends. CDR3 length: 15 amino acids. DNA of the CDR3: TGTGCCAGCAGTTTAGCGCTAAGCAGGGAAGAGACCCAGTACTTC. As protein: CASSLALSREETQYF.

This clonotype was recorded a few times. The rearrangement joins TRBV12-5 to TRBJ2-3; D might be TRBD1 (6 bases). Germline assignment: CDR1 LGHNT and CDR2 FRNRAP. This CDR3 contains 16 residues. Between the trimmed V and J ends, which lost 0 bases and 0 bases, there was a span of 10 bases. DNA for the CDR3: TGTGCTAGTGGTTTGGTACCGGGACAAAGCACAGATACGCAGTATTTT. Translation: CASGLVPGQSTDTQYF.

In this sample, this clonotype turned up many times. The chain carries TRBV3-1 and TRBJ1-6, with D unclear. V shed 0 bases and J shed 14 bases, with 11 bases lying between them. This CDR3 has 13 amino acids. Per the germline V gene, CDR1 is LGHDT and CDR2 is YNNKEL (reference sequence). DNA for the CDR3: TGTGCCAGCAGCCAAGATTCAAGGGTGGCCCTCCACTTT. Translated: CASSQDSRVALHF.

Ten or more counts support this clonotype. The V gene is TRBV2, the J gene TRBJ1-6; TRBD1 aligns across 7 bases. The trim removed 8 bases at V and 3 bases at J, leaving 4 bases unmatched. The CDR3 totals 14 residues. The germline V gene has CDR1 SNHLY and CDR2 FYNNEI. The CDR3 nucleotides read TGTGCCAGCCGGGACAGCAACTATAATTCACCCCTCCACTTT. It codes for CASRDSNYNSPLHF.

This clonotype was seen many times. CDR3 amino acids: CASTPLGTEAFF. CDR3 sequence (DNA): TGTGCCAGCACTCCCCTGGGGACTGAAGCTTTCTTT. The genes are TRBV13 and TRBJ1-1; no clear D. Germline-derived CDR1 and CDR2 are PRHDT and FYEKMQ (reference sequence). The CDR3 extends over 12 amino acids. V gave up 7 bases and J gave up 5 bases, with 11 bases separating them.

The V gene is TRBV6-5, the J gene TRBJ1-2; D gene unclear. Germline V gene data show CDR1 as MNHEY and CDR2 as SVGAGI. This CDR3 comprises 14 residues. Trimming shortened V by 0 bases and J by 5 bases, and 10 bases separated the two germline ends. The CDR3 DNA reads TGTGCCAGCAGTTACTCGAGGGTAGGGTATGGCTACACCTTC. As protein: CASSYSRVGYGYTF.

The sample holds many counts of this clonotype. V and J are TRBV20-1 and TRBJ2-3; 13 bases are shared with TRBD2. The V segment lost 4 bases and the J segment 8 bases; nucleotides outside the gene matches: 9. Germline CDR1 is DFQATT and CDR2 is SNEGSKA (reference sequence). The CDR3 loop spans 15 amino acids. The CDR3 sequence is CSATGTSGGAVTQYF. The CDR3 DNA reads TGCAGTGCTACCGGTACTAGCGGGGGGGCCGTTACGCAGTATTTT.

This clonotype was recorded many times. This chain connects TRBV11-2 to TRBJ2-2, with a weak D call TRBD2 (5 bases). Deletions cut 6 bases from V and 2 bases from J, with 13 bases between. The CDR3 sequence is 15 residues long. Germline V gene sequence: CDR1 SGHAT, CDR2 FQNNGV. The CDR3 DNA is TGTGCCAGCAGGGCCCTAGCAACAAACACCGGGGAGCTGTTTTTT. It codes for CASRALATNTGELFF. Based on the CDR3 plus reference TRBV11-2 and TRBJ2-2, the full variable domain is EAGVAQSPRYKIIEKRQSVAFWCNPISGHATLYWYQQILGQGPKLLIQFQNNGVVDDSQLPKDRFSAERLKGVDSTLKIQPAKLEDSAVYLCASRALATNTGELFFGEGSRLTVL.

This clonotype was found a few times. The CDR3 DNA is TGTGCCAGCAGTTTCTCAGGGGTTGGAAACACCATATATTTT. Translation gives CASSFSGVGNTIYF. The chain has TRBV27 and TRBJ1-3; possibly TRBD1 for D (6 bases). CDR1 is MNHEY and CDR2 is SMNVEV in the germline V gene (reference sequence). V lost 3 bases and J lost 3, with 9 bases in between. The CDR3 spans 14 residues.

The J gene is TRBJ1-5, the V gene TRBV12-3 or TRBV12-4, with D possibly being TRBD1 (5 bases). V was shortened by 8 bases and J by 6 bases, with 23 bases between the two germline ends. The CDR3 is 16 residues long. The CDR3 coding sequence is TGTGCCAGCGTGGGAGGGAGCCCTGGGGGGGGTCAGCCCCAGCATTTT. Amino acid sequence: CASVGGSPGGGQPQHF.